The clone carrying this TCR beta chain was counted many times. Antigen unknown. This entry is derived from a study of regulatory T cells in long-lasting Graves disease. The sample's time point: newly diagnosed GD, antithyroid drugs for less than 3 months. PBMCs provided the RNA from which the TCR library was made. An endocrinology unit in Xi'an, China, supplied the patients. For TCR beta, libraries came from iRepertoire HTBI primers and Arm-PCR of CDR3 regions. TCRdb ran MiXCR on the multiplex PCR reads and lists one entry per CDR3 protein. The table includes 250,000 or so distinct CDR3 sequences, approximately 18% detected once. Study findings and constraints: Less diverse TCR repertoires were seen in persistent Graves' patients than in newly diagnosed ones.

This same sample was also taken into another study, of T cells in Graves' hyperthyroidism and ophthalmopathy. That publication notes: A 13 V-J signature model discriminated ophthalmopathy versus stable hyperthyroidism.

This receptor was identified in a young woman with Graves disease. This sample comprised peripheral blood mononuclear cells (PBMCs), obtained at new diagnosis, from a patient treated with antithyroid drugs.

CDR3 region: CASTTFRGDIGTQYF. CDR3 sequence (DNA): TGCGCCAGCACCACTTTTCGGGGGGACATAGGTACGCAGTATTTT. The chain carries TRBV5-1 and TRBJ2-3; weak D call: TRBD2 (7 bases). Germline V gene sequence: CDR1 SGHRS, CDR2 YFSETQ. Trimming took off 6 bases at V and 8 bases at J, with 22 bases between the two ends. This CDR3 is built from 15 residues.